The sequence of this T cell receptor (beta chain) was determined in a study of naive and memory T cell subsets. Study-level findings and limits: In CD4 and CD8 cells, diversity dropped from naive through EMRA. Activation and differentiation may alter RNA-based TCR counts.

After CD4 positive bead selection, the CD4-negative fraction gave CD8 T cells. Four subsets defined by CD45RA and CD27 were sorted after CD3, CD4, CD8 and live/dead staining. This clonotype came up many times. Its antigen is undetermined. CDR3 length: 15 amino acids. J gave up 4 bases and V 6 bases, and 6 bases lay outside the gene matches. Germline loops: CDR1 MNHNS, CDR2 SASEGT. The beta constant-region primer was an equimolar mix of two oligonucleotides covering TRBC1 and TRBC2. From the UMI-ligation and nested PCR reads, TCRdb called clonotypes with MiXCR, one entry per CDR3 protein. Counted here are some 100,000 distinct CDR3 sequences, 7% to 8% occurring once; the ten biggest clones make up 1.6%.

This clonotype originated in a human donor in good health. The sequenced sample consisted of central memory CD4+ T cells from blood. The chain links TRBV6-1 to TRBJ2-1, with 10 bases aligning to TRBD1. CDR3 amino acids: CASRSGQGGYNEQFF. CDR3 DNA: TGTGCCAGCAGATCCGGACAGGGGGGTTACAATGAGCAGTTCTTC.